What follows are 21 T cell receptor beta chains derived from one specimen sequenced in a study of T-cell reconstitution after alpha-beta-depleted transplantation in children. Library preparation (for TCRbeta) was performed with unique molecular identifiers. TCRdb fed the PCR reads into MiXCR, producing one record per CDR3 protein. The sample lists 640,000 or so distinct CDR3 sequences; roughly 15% were seen once. The source was PBMCs from the stem cell graft donor, collected from the stem cell graft. Receptors were obtained from a human donor who donated a stem cell graft to a child with acute myeloid leukemia.

The V and J genes are TRBV29-1 and TRBJ2-7; no firm D call. Trimming removed 6 bases at V and 2 bases at J, with 11 bases between. Germline V gives CDR1 SQVTM, CDR2 ANQGSEA. The length of the CDR3 is 12 residues. The CDR3 sequence: CSVRDSAYEQYF. As DNA, the CDR3 is TGCAGCGTCCGAGACTCAGCCTACGAGCAGTACTTC.

The sample holds many counts of this clonotype. The CDR3 bases are TGTGCCAGCAGAATAAGCGGACAGGGCGAACAGCCCCAGCATTTT. This encodes CASRISGQGEQPQHF. This rearrangement joins TRBV6-1 to TRBJ1-5; 8 bases fit TRBD1. The germline gives CDR1 MNHNS, CDR2 SASEGT. This CDR3 is 15 amino acids long. Losses at the gene ends were 6 bases for V and 7 bases for J; bases not matched to a gene: 11.

In its sample, this clonotype was seen many times. V gene TRBV5-8 combines with J gene TRBJ2-1; 11 nucleotides match TRBD1. The V gene's germline CDR1 is SGHTS and CDR2 YDEGEE. The CDR3 is 15 residues long. V lost 3 bases, J lost 7 bases, and 6 bases stayed unmatched. The CDR3 DNA reads TGTGCCAGCAGCTGGACAGGGGGCGCAGGAAATGAGCAGTTCTTC. This encodes CASSWTGGAGNEQFF.

This clonotype was seen at least ten times. The V call is TRBV20-1, the J call TRBJ1-1; D unclear. The CDR3 totals 14 residues. Trimming removed 0 bases at V and 1 base at J, with 9 bases between. Per the germline V gene, CDR1 is DFQATT and CDR2 is SNEGSKA (reference sequence). The DNA of the CDR3 is TGCAGTGCTAGAGATCCCTGGTGGAACACTGAAGCTTTCTTT. It yields the protein CSARDPWWNTEAFF.

With respect to this clonotype: The junction differs from germline at one of its ends, possibly a read error. CDR3 nucleotide sequence: TGTGCCAGCAGCTTAACAATGAACGCTGAAGCTTTCTTT. Its protein product is CASSLTMNAEAFF. This chain connects TRBV7-2 to TRBJ1-1; no firm D call. The germline V gene has CDR1 SGHTA and CDR2 FQGNSA. The CDR3 consists of 13 residues.

The chain couples TRBV4-2 to TRBJ2-3; D call uncertain. This CDR3 comprises 14 residues. Germline CDR1 and CDR2: LGHNA and YNFKEQ. V shed 4 bases and J shed 3 bases, with 11 bases lying between them. CDR3 residues: CASSPGRATDTQYF. The CDR3 region has the DNA TGTGCCAGCAGCCCTGGAAGGGCGACAGATACGCAGTATTTT.

This clonotype was seen ten or more times. The chain has TRBV6-5 and TRBJ1-6; D remains ambiguous. The CDR3 extends over 14 amino acids. Trimming left V 2 bases short and J 10 bases short, with 12 bases between. Germline CDR1 MNHEY, CDR2 SVGAGI. In nucleotides, the CDR3 is TGTGCCAGCAGTTACCCGGGGAAGGGATCACCCCTCCACTTT. Translating it yields CASSYPGKGSPLHF.

The rearrangement links TRBV29-1 to TRBJ2-2; 7 bases match TRBD1. Germline CDR1 and CDR2: SQVTM and ANQGSEA. V was pared by 5 bases and J by 4 bases, with 7 bases of the junction left unmatched. This CDR3 has 14 residues. CDR3 nucleotides: TGCAGCGTTAGACGGACAGGTCCCACCGGGGAGCTGTTTTTT. Translating gives CSVRRTGPTGELFF.

In its sample, this clonotype was seen many times. This rearrangement joins TRBV20-1 to TRBJ1-5; no clear D. CDR1 and CDR2 from the germline V gene are DFQATT and SNEGSKA (reference sequence). This CDR3 spans 13 amino acids. V lost 3 bases to trimming and J lost 2 bases, with 8 bases between them. CDR3 residues: CSASGYRNQPQHF. CDR3 nucleotides: TGCAGTGCTAGCGGGTACCGCAATCAGCCCCAGCATTTT.

The gene calls are TRBV10-2 and TRBJ2-5; D gene ambiguous. CDR3 size: 13 residues. V was trimmed by 2 bases and J by 1 base, leaving 5 bases between them. Germline V lookup: CDR1 WSHSY, CDR2 SAAADI. The CDR3: CASSEGSQETQYF. The DNA for the CDR3 is TGCGCCAGCAGTGAGGGGTCCCAAGAGACCCAGTACTTC.

Worth noting for this clonotype: A single base separates this from a much larger clone, so it may be a read error. The chain couples TRBV29-1 to TRBJ2-5; TRBD2 aligns across 7 bases. Germline CDR1 and CDR2: SQVTM and ANQGSEA. This CDR3 contains 12 residues. CDR3 region: CSVGRWRETQNF. Written as DNA, the CDR3 is TGCAGCGTTGGAAGGTGGCGGGAGACCCAGAACTTC.

This clonotype was seen many times. This chain uses TRBV20-1 with TRBJ2-5; TRBD2 might be the D (6 bases). Looked up from germline, CDR1 is DFQATT and CDR2 is SNEGSKA (reference sequence). This CDR3 is 15 amino acids long. Trimming removed 0 bases from V and 4 bases from J, with 15 bases in between. DNA of the CDR3: TGCAGTGCTAGAGATAGCGGAGAACCACCAGAGACCCAGTACTTC. This sequence encodes CSARDSGEPPETQYF.

This clonotype has a count of ten or more. The CDR3 here is CASRSGGGETQYF. CDR3 in DNA: TGTGCCAGCAGATCAGGGGGCGGAGAGACCCAGTACTTC. The chain carries TRBV5-5 and TRBJ2-5; TRBD1 agrees at 8 bases. The CDR3 sequence is 13 residues long. Germline-derived CDR1 and CDR2 are SGHKS and YYEKEE (reference sequence). Trimming at V came to 5 bases and at J to 4 bases, leaving 4 bases not matched to a gene. Supplemented by reference TRBV5-5 and TRBJ2-5, the full variable domain reads DAGVTQSPTHLIKTRGQQVTLRCSPISGHKSVSWYQQVLGQGPQFIFQYYEKEERGRGNFPDRFSARQFPNYSSELNVNALLLGDSALYLCASRSGGGETQYFGPGTRLLVL.

This clonotype has a handful of counts. The V call is TRBV20-1, the J call TRBJ1-6; D is unclear. Looked up from germline, CDR1 is DFQATT and CDR2 is SNEGSKA (reference sequence). The CDR3 is made up of 14 amino acids. Trimming took off 7 bases at V and 8 bases at J, with 18 bases between the two ends. The DNA for the CDR3 is TGCAGTGTCTTCCCGGGCGCCGGCCATTCACCCCTCCACTTT. Protein sequence: CSVFPGAGHSPLHF.

The gene calls are TRBV7-2 and TRBJ2-7; 10 bases fit TRBD1. V shed 4 bases and J 5 bases; nucleotides not matched to a gene: 8. This CDR3 spans 15 amino acids. CDR1 is SGHTA, CDR2 FQGNSA, per germline. The CDR3 DNA is TGTGCCAGCAGCTCCGACGGGACAGGGGTACACGAGCAGTACTTC. Its translation is CASSSDGTGVHEQYF.

There are a few counts of this clonotype. The V gene is TRBV7-9, the J gene TRBJ2-5, with D perhaps TRBD1 (6 bases). The germline V gene has CDR1 SEHNR and CDR2 FQNEAQ (reference sequence). CDR3 length: 13 residues. V shed 4 bases and J shed 5 bases, with 11 bases lying between them. This CDR3 reads CASSSGTFETQYF. The CDR3 DNA is TGTGCCAGCAGCTCGGGGACATTCGAGACCCAGTACTTC. Using reference TRBV7-9 and TRBJ2-5 for the parts outside the CDR3, the full variable domain is DTGVSQNPRHKITKRGQNVTFRCDPISEHNRLYWYRQTLGQGPEFLTYFQNEAQLEKSRLLSDRFSAERPKGSFSTLEIQRTEQGDSAMYLCASSSGTFETQYFGPGTRLLVL.

The chain carries TRBV28 and TRBJ2-7; D perhaps matches TRBD1 (6 bases). Trimming removed 9 bases at V and 0 bases at J, with 12 bases between. The CDR3 sequence is 13 residues long. Germline loops: CDR1 MDHEN, CDR2 SYDVKM. The CDR3 nucleotides are TGTGCCAGTGGGGACACCAGCTCCTACGAGCAGTACTTC. Translating gives CASGDTSSYEQYF.

V gene TRBV7-8 combines with J gene TRBJ1-1; D remains ambiguous. Germline V gene sequence: CDR1 SGHVS, CDR2 FQNEAQ. CDR3 length: 14 residues. Between the trimmed V and J ends, which lost 5 bases and 4 bases, there was a span of 14 bases. Here the CDR3 DNA reads TGTGCCAGCAGCCCTCCGGGCCGTCCCACTGAAGCTTTCTTT. This gives the protein CASSPPGRPTEAFF.

This clonotype was found many times. The J gene is TRBJ2-2, the V gene TRBV20-1, with TRBD2 as a possible D gene (5 bases). Trimming removed 2 bases from V and 0 bases from J, with 13 bases in between. The CDR3 covers 16 residues. The germline CDR1 and CDR2 sequences are DFQATT and SNEGSKA (reference sequence). The CDR3 here is CSARRRVSANTGELFF. In DNA, the CDR3 is TGCAGTGCTAGAAGGCGGGTCTCTGCGAACACCGGGGAGCTGTTTTTT.

This chain joins TRBV13 and TRBJ2-2; 8 bases match TRBD1. J was trimmed by 2 bases and V by 7 bases; bases with no gene match: 9. The CDR3 is made up of 16 amino acids. Germline CDR1 and CDR2: PRHDT and FYEKMQ (reference sequence). CDR3 coding DNA: TGTGCCAGCACCCTATCAGGGGGCCTAAACACCGGGGAGCTGTTTTTT. Amino acid sequence: CASTLSGGLNTGELFF.

This clonotype was counted many times. The rearrangement links TRBV12-3 or TRBV12-4 to TRBJ1-1, with 9 bases that match TRBD1. After removal of 5 bases from V and 10 bases from J, the junction contained 2 bases not matched to a gene. The length of the CDR3 is 11 residues. The chain's CDR3 is CASSKGQGAFF. The CDR3 DNA is TGTGCCAGCAGTAAGGGACAGGGAGCTTTCTTT.